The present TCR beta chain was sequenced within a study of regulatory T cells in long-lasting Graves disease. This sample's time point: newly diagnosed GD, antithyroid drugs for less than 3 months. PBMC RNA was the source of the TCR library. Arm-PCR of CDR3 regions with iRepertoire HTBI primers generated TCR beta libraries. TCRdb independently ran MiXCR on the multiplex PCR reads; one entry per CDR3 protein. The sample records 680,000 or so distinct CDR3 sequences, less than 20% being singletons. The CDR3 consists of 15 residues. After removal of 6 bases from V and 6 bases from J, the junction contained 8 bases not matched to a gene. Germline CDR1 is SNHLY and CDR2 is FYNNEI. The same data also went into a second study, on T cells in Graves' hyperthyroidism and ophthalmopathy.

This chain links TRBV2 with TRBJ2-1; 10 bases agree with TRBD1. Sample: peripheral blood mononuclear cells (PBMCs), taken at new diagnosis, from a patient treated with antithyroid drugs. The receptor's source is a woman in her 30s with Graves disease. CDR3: CASSDFGQGVNEQFF. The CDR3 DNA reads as TGTGCCAGCAGCGATTTCGGACAGGGGGTCAATGAGCAGTTCTTC.